Listed below are T cell receptor beta chains from one sample, sequenced in a study of neurological immune-mediated disorders. TCRdb re-analysed the 5' RACE reads in MiXCR, keeping a single row per CDR3 protein. Of fewer than 90,000 distinct CDR3 sequences in the sample, around 5.5% are singletons; the top ten hold 7.4%. Sequencing was performed on PBMCs. These receptors were taken from a man younger than 35 with multiple sclerosis. The CDR3 runs from the conserved cysteine through the conserved F or W. Each record gives: clone size, V gene, J gene, D gene, CDR3 DNA, CDR3 protein. D genes are given only for firm matches. Where a row states a size, it is once, few, many or the class of an expanded clone; other rows omit it.

>many|TRBV5-6|TRBJ2-1|-
TGTGCCAGCAGCTCCGGCTCTAGGTCTTACAATGAGCAGTTCTTC
CASSSGSRSYNEQFF
>-|TRBV24-1|TRBJ2-4|-
TGTGCCACCACCCATGGGACGATGAAAATTCAGTACTTC
CATTHGTMKIQYF
>many|TRBV29-1|TRBJ2-7|-
TGCAGCGTTGAAGAGGGGACCGATGGAGAGCAGTACTTC
CSVEEGTDGEQYF
>many|TRBV20-1|TRBJ1-1|-
TGCAGCTTGCCCCCGGACAGAGTGAACACTGAAGCTTTCTTT
CSLPPDRVNTEAFF
>many|TRBV12-1|TRBJ2-2|-
TGTGCCAGCAGCTCAGCGGACAGGGGATCACCGAACACCGGGGAGCTGTTTTTT
CASSSADRGSPNTGELFF
>many|TRBV5-1|TRBJ1-1|-
TGCGCCAGCAGCCAGTTTAACGGGCGGGCGAACACTGAAGCTTTCTTT
CASSQFNGRANTEAFF
>many|TRBV20-1|TRBJ2-3|TRBD2
TGCAGTGCCCCCCAGCGGGGGGGCCCAGATACGCAGTATTTT
CSAPQRGGPDTQYF
>-|TRBV18|TRBJ2-2|TRBD2
TGTGCCAGCTCACCGATGGTAACTAGCGGGATTAACACCGGGGAGCTGTTTTTT
CASSPMVTSGINTGELFF
>many|TRBV10-3|TRBJ2-3|-
TGTGCCAGCTCGCCGGGGGTTACTAGCACAGATACGCAGTATTTT
CASSPGVTSTDTQYF
>-|TRBV20-1|TRBJ2-2|TRBD2
TGCAGCGGGACTAGCGGAGGTACGAACACCGGGGAGCTGTTTTTT
CSGTSGGTNTGELFF
>many|TRBV20-1|TRBJ1-1|-
TGCAGTGCTATTGAGGGGGGGTTTGAAGCTTTCTTT
CSAIEGGFEAFF
>many|TRBV25-1|TRBJ1-1|-
TGTGCCAGCGGGGGGGGCTGGAACACTGAAGCTTTCTTT
CASGGGWNTEAFF
>-|TRBV30|TRBJ1-2|-
TGTGCCTGGAGTGGGGTTAGCTATGGCTACACCTTC
CAWSGVSYGYTF
>many|TRBV12-3/TRBV12-4|TRBJ2-2|-
TGTGCCAGCAGCACCAGGGGGGCGGCCGCGGGCACCGGGGAGCTGTTTTTT
CASSTRGAAAGTGELFF
>many|TRBV20-1|TRBJ2-1|TRBD2
TGCAGTGCCCGGGGGGAGCTTAGGTACAATGAGCAGTTCTTC
CSARGELRYNEQFF
>many|TRBV5-1|TRBJ2-7|-
TGCGCCAGCAGCTTGGCCTTGGACAGCATCTACGAGCAGTACTTC
CASSLALDSIYEQYF
>many|TRBV6-6|TRBJ2-3|-
TGTGCCAGCAGTTTCAGCACAGATACGCAGTATTTT
CASSFSTDTQYF
>many|TRBV20-1|TRBJ2-5|TRBD2
TGCAGTGCTAGGGTAGCGGGAGCGGCGGAGACCCAGTACTTC
CSARVAGAAETQYF
>many|TRBV10-3|TRBJ1-5|TRBD1
TGTGCCATCAGTGAGGACGGGGACAGGGTCCAGCCCCAGCATTTT
CAISEDGDRVQPQHF
>many|TRBV21-1|TRBJ1-5|-
TGTGCCACCAGACCAGGGGTCAGCAATCAGCCCCAGAATTTT
CATRPGVSNQPQNF
>many|TRBV5-5|TRBJ2-1|TRBD2
TGTGCCAGCAGCTTGGGGCGGGAGTGGCTATACAATGAGCAGTTCTTC
CASSLGREWLYNEQFF
>many|TRBV6-1|TRBJ1-5|-
TGTGCCAGCAGTGAGGGATGGGGCAATCAGCCCCAGCATTTT
CASSEGWGNQPQHF
>many|TRBV10-3|TRBJ1-1|-
TGTGCCATCAGGGACACCTTGAACACTGAAGCTTTCTTT
CAIRDTLNTEAFF
>many|TRBV20-1|TRBJ1-6|TRBD1
TGCAGTGCTAGAGGCGACAGGGGGCTTGGGAATTCACCCCTCCACTTT
CSARGDRGLGNSPLHF
>many|TRBV14|TRBJ2-5|TRBD2
TGTGCCAGCAGCCAAGGGCTCAGGGAGGGAGAGACCCAGTACTTC
CASSQGLREGETQYF
>many|TRBV20-1|TRBJ2-1|TRBD2
TGCAGTGCTAGCGGGGGGGCAGGAGAGCAGTTCTTC
CSASGGAGEQFF
>many|TRBV7-8|TRBJ2-3|-
TGTGCCAGCAGTAACTACGGAGATTCGATAATGCAGTATTTT
CASSNYGDSIMQYF
>many|TRBV20-1|TRBJ2-1|TRBD2
TGCAGTCCCAGCGGACTAGCGGGAGGAGGTGCTAAGAGTGAGCAGTTCTTC
CSPSGLAGGGAKSEQFF
>many|TRBV30|TRBJ2-7|-
TGTGCCTGGAGTGTTAGGGCGGACGAGCAGTACTTC
CAWSVRADEQYF
>few|TRBV6-1|TRBJ2-2|-
TGTGCCAGCAGTGAAGGGACCCCCGGGGAGCTGTTTTTT
CASSEGTPGELFF
>many|TRBV5-1|TRBJ2-3|-
TGCGCCAGCAGCACGCAGGGCAATACGCAGTATTTT
CASSTQGNTQYF
>few|TRBV18|TRBJ2-1|-
TGTGCCAGCTCACCACAGCAGGGGCACAATGAGCAGTTCTTC
CASSPQQGHNEQFF
>-|TRBV7-9|TRBJ1-1|-
TGTGCCAGCAGCTTAAAAAGGGGGGCGAACACTGAAGCTTTCTTT
CASSLKRGANTEAFF
>few|TRBV5-8|TRBJ1-1|-
TGTGCCAGCAGCTTAGGTGGAGAAGTGAGCACTGAAGCTTTCTTT
CASSLGGEVSTEAFF
>many|TRBV5-1|TRBJ2-3|TRBD2
TGCGCCAGCAGCTTTGGTCAGGGAGGGTACAGTGCAGATACGCAGTATTTT
CASSFGQGGYSADTQYF
>many|TRBV20-1|TRBJ2-7|-
TGCAGTGCTAGAGGCGATAGTTTCTACGAGCAGTACTTC
CSARGDSFYEQYF
>once|TRBV4-2|TRBJ1-6|-
TGTGCCAGCTCCCTGGGACCGACGAATAATTCACCCCTCCACTTT
CASSLGPTNNSPLHF
>many|TRBV28|TRBJ2-7|TRBD2
TGTGCCAGCAGTCCGCACCCGACTAGCGGGAGTGTCGACGAGCAGTACTTC
CASSPHPTSGSVDEQYF
>many|TRBV28|TRBJ1-5|TRBD1
TGTGCCAGCAGTTTTGGACAGGGCCTTGATCAGCCCCAGAATTTT
CASSFGQGLDQPQNF
>many|TRBV5-1|TRBJ2-3|-
TGCGCCAGCAGCTTATGGGACTTTACAGATACGCAGTATTTT
CASSLWDFTDTQYF
>many|TRBV12-3/TRBV12-4|TRBJ1-6|-
TGTGCCAGCAGTTTCTTACAAGATAATTCACCCCTCCACTTT
CASSFLQDNSPLHF
>many|TRBV20-1|TRBJ2-7|TRBD2
TGCAGTGCTAGAGGGCTAATAGCGGGGGGCTCCCTCTACGAGCAGTACTTC
CSARGLIAGGSLYEQYF
>many|TRBV5-1|TRBJ2-3|-
TGCGCCAGCAGCTTGAAGGGGGGAGGCACAGATACGCAGTATTTT
CASSLKGGGTDTQYF
>many|TRBV20-1|TRBJ2-2|-
TGCAGTGTCCAGAGGGGGGGCCTCACCGGGGAGCTGTTTTTT
CSVQRGGLTGELFF
>many|TRBV4-2|TRBJ2-5|-
TGTGCCAGCAGCCACTCACAGGGAAATGGAGAGACCCAGTACTTC
CASSHSQGNGETQYF
>many|TRBV3-1|TRBJ1-5|-
TGTGCCAGCAGTCAACCAGGACAGCCCCAGCATTTT
CASSQPGQPQHF
>many|TRBV29-1|TRBJ1-4|-
TGCAGCGTTGAGTTCAGTACTAATGAAAAACTGTTTTTT
CSVEFSTNEKLFF
>many|TRBV12-3/TRBV12-4|TRBJ1-2|-
TGTGCCAGCAGCACCGGAAACTATGGCTACACCTTC
CASSTGNYGYTF
>-|TRBV12-3/TRBV12-4|TRBJ1-5|-
TGTGCCAGCCGTGAGGGGGGCAATCAGCCCCAGAATTTT
CASREGGNQPQNF
>many|TRBV2|TRBJ2-7|-
TGTGCCAGCATCGTCACCTACGAGCAGTACTTC
CASIVTYEQYF
>many|TRBV6-6|TRBJ2-3|TRBD2
TGTGCCAGCAGTACCCCTAGCGGGGGGGGCACAGATACGCAGTATTTT
CASSTPSGGGTDTQYF
>many|TRBV20-1|TRBJ2-3|TRBD2
TGCAGTGTACCACGCGGGAGGACAAGGATACATTTT
CSVPRGRTRIHF
>many|TRBV20-1|TRBJ2-1|-
TGCAGTGCTACAAGAGGATTCTTAGAATTCTCCTACAATGAGCAGTTCTTC
CSATRGFLEFSYNEQFF
>many|TRBV28|TRBJ2-1|TRBD2
TGTGCCAGCAGTTTTAGACTAGCGGGAGTGGGCAATGAGCAGTTCTTC
CASSFRLAGVGNEQFF
>many|TRBV20-1|TRBJ2-1|TRBD2
TGCAGTGCTACCAACCCCAGGGGCGGGGGGATCGATGAGCAGTTCTTC
CSATNPRGGGIDEQFF
>many|TRBV10-3|TRBJ2-7|TRBD2
TGTGCCATCGGAAGCGGGAGGGCCTCATCAGAGCAGTACTTC
CAIGSGRASSEQYF
>many|TRBV9|TRBJ1-4|-
TGTGCCAGCAGCGTAGAACCAAGTCACGGTGAAAAACTGTTTTTT
CASSVEPSHGEKLFF
>many|TRBV27|TRBJ1-5|-
TGTGCCAGCAGCCCAGGGGATAGCAATCAGCCCCAGCATTTT
CASSPGDSNQPQHF
>few|TRBV12-3/TRBV12-4|TRBJ1-5|-
TGTGCCAGCTCCCAAGCGGGCGGGGTAAATCAGCCCCAGCATTTT
CASSQAGGVNQPQHF
>many|TRBV5-1|TRBJ2-2|-
TGCGCCAGCAGCTTGGCCAAACAGGGCTATGGGAACACCGGGGAGCTGTTTTTT
CASSLAKQGYGNTGELFF